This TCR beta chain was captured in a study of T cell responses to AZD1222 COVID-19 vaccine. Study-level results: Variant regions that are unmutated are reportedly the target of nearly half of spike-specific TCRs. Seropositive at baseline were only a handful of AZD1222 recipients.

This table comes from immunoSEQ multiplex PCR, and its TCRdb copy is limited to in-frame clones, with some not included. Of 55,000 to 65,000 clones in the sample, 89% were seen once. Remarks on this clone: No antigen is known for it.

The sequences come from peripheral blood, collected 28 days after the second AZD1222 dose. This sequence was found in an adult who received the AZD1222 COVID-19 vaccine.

DNA for the CDR3: TGTGCCAGTAGTATCTCCGGTCCGCAGTATTTT. Translation: CASSISGPQYF. The chain is built from TRBV19 and TRBJ2-3; no clear D gene. V was pared by 3 bases and J by 10 bases, with 8 bases between. Germline V lookup: CDR1 LNHDA, CDR2 SQIVND (reference sequence). The CDR3 has 11 residues.